Listed here are 19 T cell receptor beta chains from one sample, sequenced in a study of molecular identifiers for immune sequencing clone quantification. TCRdb re-called the PCR reads through MiXCR, storing one row per CDR3 protein. This sample yields some 650,000 distinct CDR3 sequences, of which 15% to 20% are seen a single time; roughly 0.83% belongs to the top ten. The sequenced material came from naive CD8+ T cells from blood, with Jurkat cell RNA spiked in. Subset defined: FACS-sorted CD8+CD4-CCR7+CD45RA+ naive T cells. The receptors were gathered from a human donor in good health. Some libraries in this study had Jurkat cell RNA spiked in.

The sample holds a few counts of this clonotype. The genes are TRBV10-3 and TRBJ2-7; D uncertain. Germline-derived CDR1 and CDR2 are ENHRY and SYGVKD. V lost 6 bases and J 5 bases, leaving 14 bases between the germline ends. The CDR3 has 13 residues. DNA for the CDR3: TGTGCCATCAGATCAGTAATAGTGCACGAGCAGTACTTC. Its translation is CAIRSVIVHEQYF.

A note on this clonotype: A much larger clone differs from this one at a single base, so this may be a read error. The chain has TRBV20-1 and TRBJ2-5, with 9 bases matching TRBD2. CDR1 and CDR2 (germline): DFQATT, SNEGSKA (reference sequence). V shed 3 bases and J 9 bases; nucleotides not matched to a gene: 11. CDR3 size: 14 residues. The CDR3 here is CSARRRGGREAQYF. The CDR3 nucleotides read TGCAGTGCTAGGAGGCGGGGGGGCCGTGAGGCCCAGTACTTC.

A note on this clonotype: A read error is possible here, since a much larger clone lies one base away. The CDR3 does not close with the conserved phenylalanine or tryptophan, likely indicating a read error. The chain has TRBV27 and TRBJ2-3; TRBD2 agrees at 9 bases. The CDR3 covers 16 residues. V lost 5 bases, J lost 2 bases, and 8 bases stayed unmatched. Germline CDR1 MNHEY, CDR2 SMNVEV (reference sequence). CDR3 protein: CASSRLAATFTDTQYS. The CDR3 nucleotides read TGTGCCAGCAGTAGACTAGCGGCCACTTTCACAGATACGCAGTATTCT.

This clonotype was picked up many times. The chain carries TRBV28 and TRBJ2-5; 9 nucleotides agree with TRBD1. Germline V gene lookup returns CDR1 MDHEN and CDR2 SYDVKM. The CDR3 is 16 amino acids. J gave up 5 bases and V 5 bases, and 12 bases lay outside the gene matches. CDR3 coding DNA: TGTGCCAGCAGTCAAACCGGGACAGGGTGGCGTGAGACCCAGTACTTC. This encodes CASSQTGTGWRETQYF.

Ten or more counts support this clonotype. The chain is built from TRBV6-1 and TRBJ1-1; D unclear. Germline V gene lookup returns CDR1 MNHNS and CDR2 SASEGT. Trimming removed 2 bases from V and 5 bases from J, with 6 bases in between. The CDR3 has 12 amino acids. In DNA form, the CDR3 reads TGTGCCAGCAGTGAATATGGGACTGAAGCTTTCTTT. It specifies CASSEYGTEAFF.

There are many counts of this clonotype. The chain couples TRBV12-3 or TRBV12-4 to TRBJ2-6, with 11 bases that match TRBD2. Trimming removed 6 bases from V and 4 bases from J; junction bases left unmatched: 11. There are 18 residues in the CDR3. This chain's CDR3 is CASSSGTSGSPGANVLTF. The CDR3 coding sequence is TGTGCCAGCAGCTCAGGGACTAGCGGCTCTCCGGGGGCCAACGTCCTGACTTTC.

This clonotype occurred many times. V gene TRBV7-9 combines with J gene TRBJ1-1; TRBD1 aligns across 8 bases. Germline-derived CDR1 and CDR2 are SEHNR and FQNEAQ (reference sequence). There are 16 residues in the CDR3. The ends lost 5 bases at V and 0 bases at J; junction bases unmatched: 8. The CDR3 region is CASSPSQGAMNTEAFF. CDR3 nucleotides: TGTGCCAGCAGCCCCAGCCAGGGGGCAATGAACACTGAAGCTTTCTTT.

A word on this clonotype: The germline gene is not matched at one end of the junction; a read error may be the cause. V gene TRBV20-1 combines with J gene TRBJ1-1; D may be TRBD1 (6 bases). Germline V gene sequence: CDR1 DFQATT, CDR2 SNEGSKA (reference sequence). This CDR3 comprises 13 residues. CDR3 protein: CSAGDGGLGEAFF. CDR3 sequence (DNA): TGCAGTGCTGGAGACGGGGGGCTCGGTGAAGCTTTCTTT.

Notes on this clonotype: A read error is possible here, since a much larger clone lies one base away. J is TRBJ1-1 and V is TRBV9, with D unresolved. The CDR3 contains 13 residues. Per the germline V gene, CDR1 is SGDLS and CDR2 is YYNGEE. CDR3 residues: CAGSVAVNTEAFF. CDR3 sequence (DNA): TGTGCCGGCAGCGTAGCAGTGAACACTGAAGCTTTCTTT.

The CDR3: CASSDSAGISYEQYF. The CDR3 DNA reads TGTGCCAGCAGTGACTCGGCCGGGATCTCCTACGAGCAGTACTTC. The chain is built from TRBV6-4 and TRBJ2-7, with D possibly TRBD2 on 5 matching bases. This CDR3 has 15 residues. Germline lookup yields CDR1 MRHNA and CDR2 SNTAGT. V was trimmed by 0 bases and J by 0 bases, leaving 9 bases between them.

The genes are TRBV20-1 and TRBJ2-7; D tentatively fits TRBD1 or TRBD2 (6 bases each). V shed 1 base and J shed 6 bases, with 13 bases lying between them. The CDR3 runs to 13 residues. Per the germline V gene, CDR1 is DFQATT and CDR2 is SNEGSKA (reference sequence). The CDR3 is CSARVQGRPEQYF. In DNA, the CDR3 is TGCAGTGCTAGAGTGCAGGGGAGGCCCGAGCAGTACTTC.

In its sample, this clonotype was seen many times. V gene TRBV30 combines with J gene TRBJ2-1; D is uncertain. The germline V gene has CDR1 GTSNPN and CDR2 SVGIG (reference sequence). The CDR3 sequence is 14 residues long. The V end was cut by 2 bases, the J end by 4 bases, with 12 bases between. This CDR3 is CAWSTRPGYNEQFF. The CDR3 DNA sequence: TGTGCCTGGAGTACGAGGCCCGGTTACAATGAGCAGTTCTTC.

CDR3: CASSHSFGSSYNEQFF. CDR3 bases: TGTGCCAGCAGCCATTCCTTCGGAAGCTCCTACAATGAGCAGTTCTTC. The chain couples TRBV27 to TRBJ2-1; D is undetermined. Germline loops: CDR1 MNHEY, CDR2 SMNVEV (reference sequence). This CDR3 spans 16 amino acids. Trimming stripped 6 bases from V and 0 bases from J, with 15 bases between.

On this clonotype: Since a much larger clone is just one base distant, this may be a read error. The conserved phenylalanine or tryptophan is not found at the CDR3 terminus, so this likely reflects a read error. This sequence joins TRBV6-1 and TRBJ1-2; D may be TRBD1 (5 bases). V was clipped by 7 bases and J by 4 bases, with 22 bases between them. Per germline, CDR1 MNHNS and CDR2 SASEGT. The length of the CDR3 is 16 residues. The CDR3 bases are TGTGCCAGCATTCCAAGCGGGGCAGGGTGGGTCTATGGCTACACCATC. Its translation: CASIPSGAGWVYGYTI.

This clonotype was seen only a few times. This may be a read error: a much more frequent sequence differs by one nucleotide. The chain is built from TRBV29-1 and TRBJ2-3; D is perhaps TRBD2 (5 bases). Germline V gene sequence: CDR1 SQVTM, CDR2 ANQGSEA. Trimming removed 6 bases from V and 0 bases from J, with 19 bases in between. The CDR3 contains 16 residues. The CDR3 sequence is CSVDRVLWESTDTQYF. In DNA form, the CDR3 reads TGCAGCGTGGATCGGGTTTTATGGGAGAGCACAGATACGCAGTATTTT.

This clonotype was detected only a few times. The V and J genes are TRBV12-3 or TRBV12-4 and TRBJ2-4, with D possibly being TRBD2 (6 bases). The V end lost 6 bases, the J end lost 3 bases, and 24 bases lay between the germline ends. This CDR3 has 18 amino acids. Written as DNA, the CDR3 is TGTGCCAGCAGACCCTCCGGGGACTCCCAACGCGGCAAAAACATTCAGTACTTC. It is translated as CASRPSGDSQRGKNIQYF.

This clonotype has a handful of counts. The junction and the germline gene differ at one end; a read error may be behind it. This chain connects TRBV4-1 to TRBJ2-7; 8 nucleotides match TRBD1. Germline loops: CDR1 MGHRA, CDR2 YSYEKL. This CDR3 has 15 amino acids. CDR3 nucleotides: TGCGCCAGCAGCCAAACGTGGGCAGGGGGCTACGGGCAGTACTTC. The encoded protein is CASSQTWAGGYGQYF.

With respect to this clonotype: A read error is possible here, since a much larger clone lies one base away. The chain carries TRBV29-1 and TRBJ2-7, with D perhaps TRBD1 or TRBD2 (5 bases each). The CDR3 length is 13 residues. Germline assignment: CDR1 SQVTM and CDR2 ANQGSEA. Trimming shortened V by 4 bases and J by 0 bases, and 10 bases separated the two germline ends. CDR3 protein: CSVGGRDSYEQYF. DNA for the CDR3: TGCAGCGTTGGGGGACGGGACTCCTACGAGCAGTACTTC.

The table lists this clonotype with many counts. The chain's CDR3 is CASSSSPRGGNSYEQYF. In DNA form, the CDR3 reads TGTGCCAGCAGCTCGTCCCCGAGGGGCGGGAATTCCTACGAGCAGTACTTC. The V and J genes are TRBV7-2 and TRBJ2-7; possible D gene TRBD2, 6 bases. The CDR3 is 17 amino acids. Between the trimmed V and J ends, which lost 4 bases and 1 base, there was a span of 20 bases. The germline V gene has CDR1 SGHTA and CDR2 FQGNSA.